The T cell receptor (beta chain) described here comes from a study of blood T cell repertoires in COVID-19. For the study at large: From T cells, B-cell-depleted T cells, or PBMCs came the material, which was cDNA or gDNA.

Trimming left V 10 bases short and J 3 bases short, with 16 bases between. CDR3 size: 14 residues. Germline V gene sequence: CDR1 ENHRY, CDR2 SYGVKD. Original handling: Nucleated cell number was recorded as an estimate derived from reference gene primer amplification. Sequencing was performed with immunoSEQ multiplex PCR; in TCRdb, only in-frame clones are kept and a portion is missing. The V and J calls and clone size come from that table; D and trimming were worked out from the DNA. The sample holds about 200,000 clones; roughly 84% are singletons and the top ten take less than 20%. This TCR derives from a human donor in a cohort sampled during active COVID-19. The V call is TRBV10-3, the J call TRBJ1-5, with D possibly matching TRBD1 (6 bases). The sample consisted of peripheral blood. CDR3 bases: TGTGCCAACACGGGACAAATTTTCAATCAGCCCCAGCATTTT. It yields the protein CANTGQIFNQPQHF.